The 11 T cell receptor beta chains listed next were all sequenced from one sample in a study of blood T cell repertoires in COVID-19. Clones were sequenced by immunoSEQ multiplex PCR, and TCRdb holds only the in-frame ones, with some missing. The sample holds over 400,000 clones, roughly 85% seen once. Sequenced: peripheral blood. These receptors all stem from a human donor in a cohort sampled during active COVID-19.

This chain joins TRBV27 and TRBJ1-1; possibly TRBD1 for D (5 bases). The germline V gene has CDR1 MNHEY and CDR2 SMNVEV (reference sequence). This CDR3 has 14 amino acids. The germline V and J ends were trimmed by 0 bases and 7 bases, with 12 bases remaining between them. The CDR3 loop reads CASSLSYRYGEAFF. The CDR3 nucleotides read TGTGCCAGCAGTTTATCATACAGGTATGGTGAAGCTTTCTTT.

This clone was counted between two and nine times. The chain has TRBV6-2 or TRBV6-3 and TRBJ2-7, with TRBD1 identical over 9 bases. The germline CDR1 and CDR2 sequences are MNHEY and SVGEGT. V was pared by 4 bases and J by 5 bases, with 3 bases of the junction left unmatched. CDR3 size: 13 residues. The DNA of the CDR3 is TGTGCCAGCAGTTCTACAGGGGGCCACGAGCAGTACTTC. It yields the protein CASSSTGGHEQYF.

J is TRBJ2-7 and V is TRBV6-5; no clear D gene. V was pared by 0 bases and J by 0 bases, with 12 bases between. Germline lookup yields CDR1 MNHEY and CDR2 SVGAGI. The CDR3 is 16 residues long. This CDR3 is CASSYSPAHPSYEQYF. The CDR3 region has the DNA TGTGCCAGCAGTTACTCCCCTGCGCACCCCTCCTACGAGCAGTACTTC.

This chain links TRBV30 with TRBJ2-1; possibly TRBD1 for D (6 bases). This CDR3 is 13 amino acids long. CDR1 is GTSNPN, CDR2 SVGIG, per germline (reference sequence). Trimming left V 0 bases short and J 11 bases short, with 14 bases between. This chain's CDR3 is CAWSVGGWGQQFF. CDR3 bases: TGTGCCTGGAGTGTAGGGGGTTGGGGGCAGCAGTTCTTC.

This chain connects TRBV19 to TRBJ2-1; 10 bases line up with TRBD1. The junction had 10 bases not matched to a gene; V was cut back by 3 bases and J by 8 bases. Germline values: CDR1 LNHDA, CDR2 SQIVND (reference sequence). The CDR3 runs 16 residues. This chain's CDR3 is CASSIRGQGSWDEQFF. In DNA, the CDR3 is TGTGCCAGTAGTATCAGGGGACAGGGGAGTTGGGATGAGCAGTTCTTC.

The genes are TRBV6-4 and TRBJ2-1, with D maybe TRBD1 (6 bases). The germline gives CDR1 MRHNA, CDR2 SNTAGT. CDR3 length: 16 amino acids. V was shortened by 4 bases and J by 12 bases, with 25 bases between the two germline ends. CDR3 amino acids: CASSGLVSGHPSGQFF. In DNA, the CDR3 is TGTGCCAGCAGTGGGCTAGTATCGGGACACCCCTCGGGGCAGTTCTTC.

This clone has a single count. V and J are TRBV29-1 and TRBJ2-7, with 9 bases lining up with TRBD2. With 3 bases clipped from V and 5 bases from J, the junction kept 20 bases outside the gene matches. The CDR3 spans 18 residues. Germline assignment: CDR1 SQVTM and CDR2 ANQGSEA. The CDR3 DNA is TGCAGCGTTGAGTTCATAGCCCCCGGGGCGGGAGGGCGACACGAGCAGTACTTC. This translates into CSVEFIAPGAGGRHEQYF.

The chain uses TRBV6-1 and TRBJ1-2, with D possibly matching TRBD1 (5 bases). The CDR3 extends over 13 amino acids. The V gene's germline CDR1 is MNHNS and CDR2 SASEGT. The germline V and J ends were trimmed by 1 base and 8 bases, with 11 bases remaining between them. In DNA, the CDR3 is TGTGCCAGCAGTGAAGTAGTGGGGGGAGGCTACACCTTC. Protein sequence: CASSEVVGGGYTF.

The gene calls are TRBV18 and TRBJ1-2; unclear D gene. V lost 1 base to trimming and J lost 7 bases, with 13 bases between them. Per the germline V gene, CDR1 is KGHSH and CDR2 is LQKENI. This CDR3 spans 14 amino acids. In DNA, the CDR3 is TGTGCCAGCTCACCACAAGAGCTGGGCTCTGGCTACACCTTC. This encodes CASSPQELGSGYTF.

CDR3 nucleotides: TGTGCCTGGAGTGCGGACAGGGGGCCTTCTTTAGCTTTCTTT. It translates to CAWSADRGPSLAFF. The chain has TRBV30 and TRBJ1-1; 11 bases are shared with TRBD1. Trimming removed 1 base from V and 10 bases from J; junction bases left unmatched: 8. CDR3 size: 14 residues. Germline V gene lookup returns CDR1 GTSNPN and CDR2 SVGIG (reference sequence).

The chain is built from TRBV6-2 or TRBV6-3 and TRBJ1-2; D not resolved. Germline CDR1 is MNHEY and CDR2 is SVGEGT. V shed 0 bases and J shed 0 bases, with 8 bases lying between them. The CDR3 length is 15 residues. The CDR3 reads CASSYSTESNYGYTF. The DNA for the CDR3 is TGTGCCAGCAGTTACTCAACAGAGTCTAACTATGGCTACACCTTC.